The clone carrying this T cell receptor beta chain was detected only a few times. Germline is not matched at one junction end, which may reflect a read error. These data belong to a study of blood T cells in healthy people across ages. Across the whole study: Per two T cells, template switching captured roughly one barcoded beta molecule.

The CDR3 is 12 amino acids. Looked up from germline, CDR1 is SGHTA and CDR2 is FQGNSA. It was with a sample-barcoded 5' primer and a J-beta primer mix that a second PCR of roughly 7 to 11 cycles was run. One entry per CDR3 protein results from TCRdb running MiXCR on the 5' RACE reads. The data contain about 570,000 distinct CDR3 sequences, 25% to 30% of them singletons. Isolation yielded PBMCs, at least 7 million per sample, in every case. The V gene is TRBV7-2, the J gene TRBJ2-1; 8 bases are shared with TRBD2. This sequence was found in a woman aged 70 to 79 in good health. The sequenced material came from blood. The CDR3 here is CASSLTSAGRVF. The CDR3 nucleotides are TGTGCCAGCAGCTTAACTAGCGCCGGGAGGGTCTTC. The full variable domain, its missing parts supplied by reference TRBV7-2 and TRBJ2-1, is GAGVSQSPSNKVTEKGKDVELRCDPISGHTALYWYRQSLGQGLEFLIYFQGNSAPDKSGLPSDRFSAERTGGSVSTLTIQRTQQEDSAVYLCASSLTSAGRVFGPGTRLTVL.